What follows is one T cell receptor (beta chain) and its context. The antigen remains unidentified. The data derive from a study of Ad26.COV2.S vaccination and SARS-CoV-2 variants. The study's findings and limits: Similar non-spike TCR breadth was observed in recipients of vaccine and of placebo.

This table comes from immunoSEQ multiplex PCR, and its TCRdb copy is limited to in-frame clones, with some not included. The sample comprises 350,000 to 450,000 clones, 92% of which are singletons, and roughly 3.9% rests with the top ten. This TCR was recovered from a human donor who had recovered from COVID-19. The sequencing used peripheral blood, collected after recovery from COVID-19.

The CDR3 sequence is CASSVKQGDSSGANVLTF. Here the CDR3 DNA reads TGTGCCAGCAGTGTCAAACAGGGGGACTCCTCTGGGGCCAACGTCCTGACTTTC. The genes are TRBV6-1 and TRBJ2-6; 8 nucleotides line up with TRBD1. The CDR3 consists of 18 residues. V shed 4 bases and J 0 bases; nucleotides not matched to a gene: 8. Germline lookup yields CDR1 MNHNS and CDR2 SASEGT.